The clone carrying this T cell receptor (beta chain) occurred a few times. Its antigen is as yet unknown. These data originate in a study of T cell repertoires in cytomegalovirus infection. MiXCR was run by TCRdb on the reads, yielding one entry per CDR3 protein. The sample includes fewer than 200,000 distinct CDR3 sequences, about a fifth of them seen just once. V shed 2 bases and J 7 bases; nucleotides not matched to a gene: 9. This CDR3 comprises 14 residues. Germline CDR1 DFQATT, CDR2 SNEGSKA (reference sequence). The chain links TRBV20-1 to TRBJ2-7; the match to TRBD1 covers 9 bases. Source: CD8+ T cells from cultured PBMCs, taken from culture after CMV antigen stimulation. This TCR came from a human donor in good health (CMV status not recorded). Some clones in this sample may be carry-over from other donors' samples. CDR3 in DNA: TGCAGTGCTAGACCTAGGGACAGGGAAGCGGAGCAGTACTTC. It translates to CSARPRDREAEQYF.